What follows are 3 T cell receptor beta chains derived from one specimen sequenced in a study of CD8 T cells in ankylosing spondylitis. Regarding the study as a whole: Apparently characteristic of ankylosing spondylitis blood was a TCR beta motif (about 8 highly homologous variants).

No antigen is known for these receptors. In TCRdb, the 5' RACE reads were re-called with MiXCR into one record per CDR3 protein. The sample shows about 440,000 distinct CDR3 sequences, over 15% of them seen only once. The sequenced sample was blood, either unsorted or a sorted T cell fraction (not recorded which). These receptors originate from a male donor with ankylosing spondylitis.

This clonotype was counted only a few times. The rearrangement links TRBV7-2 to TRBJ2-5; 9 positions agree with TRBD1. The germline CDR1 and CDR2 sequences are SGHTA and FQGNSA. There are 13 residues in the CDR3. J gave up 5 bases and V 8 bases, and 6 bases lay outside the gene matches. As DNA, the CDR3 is TGTGCCAGCGGAAACAGGGGGCAGGAGACCCAGTACTTC. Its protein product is CASGNRGQETQYF.

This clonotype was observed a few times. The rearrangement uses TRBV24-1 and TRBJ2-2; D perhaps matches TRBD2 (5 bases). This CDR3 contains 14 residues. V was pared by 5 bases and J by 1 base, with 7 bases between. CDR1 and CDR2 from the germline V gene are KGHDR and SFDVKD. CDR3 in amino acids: CATSGTLNTGELFF. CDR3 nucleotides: TGTGCCACCAGTGGGACTCTGAACACCGGGGAGCTGTTTTTT.

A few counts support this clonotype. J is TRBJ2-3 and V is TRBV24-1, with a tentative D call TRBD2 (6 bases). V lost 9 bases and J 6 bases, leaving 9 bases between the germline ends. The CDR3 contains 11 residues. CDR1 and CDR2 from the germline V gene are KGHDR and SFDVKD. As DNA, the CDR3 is TGTGCCACCGGCCGGGGGGATACGCAGTATTTT. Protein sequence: CATGRGDTQYF.